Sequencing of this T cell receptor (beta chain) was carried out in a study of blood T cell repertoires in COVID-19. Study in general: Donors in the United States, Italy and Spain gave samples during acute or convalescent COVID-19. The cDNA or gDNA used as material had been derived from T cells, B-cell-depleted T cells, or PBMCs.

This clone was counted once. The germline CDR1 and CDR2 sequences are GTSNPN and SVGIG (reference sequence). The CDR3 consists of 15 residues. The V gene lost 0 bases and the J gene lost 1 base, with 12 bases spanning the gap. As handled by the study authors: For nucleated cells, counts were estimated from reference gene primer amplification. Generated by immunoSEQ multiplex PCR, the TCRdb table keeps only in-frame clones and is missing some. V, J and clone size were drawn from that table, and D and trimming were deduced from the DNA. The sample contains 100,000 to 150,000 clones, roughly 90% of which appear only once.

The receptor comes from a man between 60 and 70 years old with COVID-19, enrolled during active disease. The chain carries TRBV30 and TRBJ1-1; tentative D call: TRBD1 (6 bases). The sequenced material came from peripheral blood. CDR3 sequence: CAWSVSGQPNTEAFF. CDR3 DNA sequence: TGTGCCTGGAGTGTTTCTGGACAGCCGAACACTGAAGCTTTCTTT. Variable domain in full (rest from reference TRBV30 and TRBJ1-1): SQTIHQWPATLVQPVGSPLSLECTVEGTSNPNLYWYRQAAGRGLQLLFYSVGIGQISSEVPQNLSASRPQDRQFILSSKKLLLSDSGFYLCAWSVSGQPNTEAFFGQGTRLTVV.